This T cell receptor beta chain was found in a study of early T cells in non-severe SARS-CoV-2 infection. Overall study context: Bulk RNA from unsorted whole blood was sequenced; chains were unpaired. Broader study findings: VDJdb matching favored anti-spike CD8 responses, missing private and CD4 specificities.

The CDR3 is made up of 14 amino acids. V lost 3 bases and J 2 bases, leaving 11 bases between the germline ends. Germline V gene data show CDR1 as SGHRS and CDR2 as YFSETQ. cDNA molecules, individually, were tagged with unique molecular identifiers. TCRdb recomputed calls from the 5' RACE reads with MiXCR, one row per CDR3 protein. The data contain around 70,000 distinct CDR3 sequences, less than 9.5% of them seen just once; the ten biggest clones take up roughly 3.2%. This clonotype has ten or more counts. The antigen is not known. J is TRBJ2-5 and V is TRBV5-1, with D hard to call. This sequence was found in an adult who was a healthcare worker with PCR-confirmed SARS-CoV-2 infection or an uninfected control (not recorded which). Input material: whole blood. CDR3 DNA sequence: TGCGCCAGCAGCTCGGGCTCCACACAAGAGACCCAGTACTTC. It translates to CASSSGSTQETQYF.